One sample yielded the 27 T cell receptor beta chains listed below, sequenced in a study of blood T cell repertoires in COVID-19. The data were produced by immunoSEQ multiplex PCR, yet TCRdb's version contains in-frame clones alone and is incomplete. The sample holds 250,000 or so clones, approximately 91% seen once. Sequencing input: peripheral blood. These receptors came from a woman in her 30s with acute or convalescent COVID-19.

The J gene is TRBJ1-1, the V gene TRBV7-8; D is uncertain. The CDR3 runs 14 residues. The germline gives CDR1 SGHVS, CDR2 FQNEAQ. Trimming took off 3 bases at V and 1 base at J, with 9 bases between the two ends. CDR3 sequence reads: CASSLPGRNTEAFF. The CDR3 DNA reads TGTGCCAGCAGCTTGCCGGGGAGGAACACTGAAGCTTTCTTT.

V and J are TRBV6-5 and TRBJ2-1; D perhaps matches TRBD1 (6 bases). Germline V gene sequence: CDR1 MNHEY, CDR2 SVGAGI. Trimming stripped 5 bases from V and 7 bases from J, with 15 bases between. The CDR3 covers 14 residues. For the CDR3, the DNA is TGTGCCAGCAGTCCCAGACCCGGGACAAATGAGCAGTTCTTC. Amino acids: CASSPRPGTNEQFF.

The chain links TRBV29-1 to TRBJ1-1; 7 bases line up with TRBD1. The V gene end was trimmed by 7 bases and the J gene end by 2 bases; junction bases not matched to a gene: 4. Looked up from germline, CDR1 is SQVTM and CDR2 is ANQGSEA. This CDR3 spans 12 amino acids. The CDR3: CSGNRGNTEAFF. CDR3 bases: TGCAGCGGCAACAGGGGTAACACTGAAGCTTTCTTT.

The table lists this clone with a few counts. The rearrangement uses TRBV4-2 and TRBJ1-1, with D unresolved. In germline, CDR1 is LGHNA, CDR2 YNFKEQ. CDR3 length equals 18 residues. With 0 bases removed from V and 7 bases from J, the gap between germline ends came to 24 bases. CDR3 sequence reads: CASSQDVITALLRDEAFF. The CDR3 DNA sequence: TGTGCCAGCAGCCAAGACGTCATAACGGCCTTACTAAGAGATGAAGCTTTCTTT.

DNA for the CDR3: TGTGCCAGCAGTTACGGGGGGGTCGACTCTGGAAACACCATATATTTT. Translated: CASSYGGVDSGNTIYF. The chain links TRBV6-5 to TRBJ1-3; a possible D gene is TRBD1 (5 bases). CDR3 length: 16 residues. Between the trimmed V and J ends, which lost 2 bases and 0 bases, there was a span of 11 bases. Germline CDR1 MNHEY, CDR2 SVGAGI.

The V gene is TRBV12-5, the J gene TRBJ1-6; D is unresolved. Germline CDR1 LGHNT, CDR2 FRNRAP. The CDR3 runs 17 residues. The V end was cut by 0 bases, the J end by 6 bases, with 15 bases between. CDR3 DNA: TGTGCTAGTGGTTTGGTACGGGTAGCCCCAACTAATTCACCCCTCCACTTT. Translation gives CASGLVRVAPTNSPLHF.

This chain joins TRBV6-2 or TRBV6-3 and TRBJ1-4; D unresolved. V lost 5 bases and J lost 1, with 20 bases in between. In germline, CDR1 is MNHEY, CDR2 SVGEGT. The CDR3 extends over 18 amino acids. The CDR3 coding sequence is TGTGCCAGCAGTCCGCGTCGGGCCGCGGGTGGAACTAATGAAAAACTGTTTTTT. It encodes CASSPRRAAGGTNEKLFF.

CDR3 amino acids: CASSQTAGANVLTF. Written as DNA, the CDR3 is TGTGCCAGCAGCCAAACAGCCGGGGCCAACGTCCTGACTTTC. This chain joins TRBV3-1 (or the pseudogene TRBV3-2) and TRBJ2-6; D not resolved. The CDR3 extends over 14 amino acids. From germline, CDR1 is LGHDT and CDR2 YNNKEL (reference sequence). Trimming shortened V by 2 bases and J by 4 bases, and 6 bases separated the two germline ends.

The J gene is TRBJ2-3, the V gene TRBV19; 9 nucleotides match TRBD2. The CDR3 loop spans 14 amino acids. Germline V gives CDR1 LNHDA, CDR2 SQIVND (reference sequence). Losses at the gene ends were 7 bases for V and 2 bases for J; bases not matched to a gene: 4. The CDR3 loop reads CASTRGGFTDTQYF. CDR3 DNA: TGTGCCAGTACGCGGGGGGGCTTCACAGATACGCAGTATTTT.

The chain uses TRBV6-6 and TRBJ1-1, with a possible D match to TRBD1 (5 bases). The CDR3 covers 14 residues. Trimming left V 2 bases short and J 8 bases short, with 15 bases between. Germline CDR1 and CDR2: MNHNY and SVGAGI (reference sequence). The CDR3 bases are TGTGCCAGCAGTTACGAATCTAGGGGAACGGAAGCTTTCTTT. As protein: CASSYESRGTEAFF.

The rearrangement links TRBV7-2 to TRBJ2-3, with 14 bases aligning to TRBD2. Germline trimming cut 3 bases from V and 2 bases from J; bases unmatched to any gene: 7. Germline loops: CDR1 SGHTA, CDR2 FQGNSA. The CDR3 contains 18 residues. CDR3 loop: CASSLGLAGASSTDTQYF. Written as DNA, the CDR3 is TGTGCCAGCAGCTTGGGACTAGCGGGAGCCTCCTCCACAGATACGCAGTATTTT.

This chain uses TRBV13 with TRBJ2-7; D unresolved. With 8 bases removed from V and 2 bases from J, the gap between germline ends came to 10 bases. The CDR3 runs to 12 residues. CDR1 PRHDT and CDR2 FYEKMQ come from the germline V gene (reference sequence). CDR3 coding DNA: TGTGCCAGCTCGACTTATACCTACGAGCAGTACTTC. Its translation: CASSTYTYEQYF.

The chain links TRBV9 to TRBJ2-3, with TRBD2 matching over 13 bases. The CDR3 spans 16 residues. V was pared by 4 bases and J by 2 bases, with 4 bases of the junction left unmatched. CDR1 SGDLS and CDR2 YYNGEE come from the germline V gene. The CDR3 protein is CASSPTSGRATDTQYF. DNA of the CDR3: TGTGCCAGCAGCCCTACTAGCGGGAGGGCCACAGATACGCAGTATTTT. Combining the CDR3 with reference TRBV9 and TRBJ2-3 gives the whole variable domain DSGVTQTPKHLITATGQRVTLRCSPRSGDLSVYWYQQSLDQGLQFLIQYYNGEERAKGNILERFSAQQFPDLHSELNLSSLELGDSALYFCASSPTSGRATDTQYFGPGTRLTVL.

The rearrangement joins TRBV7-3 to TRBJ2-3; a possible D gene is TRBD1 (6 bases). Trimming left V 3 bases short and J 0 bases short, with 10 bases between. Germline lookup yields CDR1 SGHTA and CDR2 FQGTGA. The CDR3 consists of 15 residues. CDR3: CASSFTGISTDTQYF. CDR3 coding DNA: TGTGCCAGCAGCTTTACAGGGATCAGCACAGATACGCAGTATTTT.

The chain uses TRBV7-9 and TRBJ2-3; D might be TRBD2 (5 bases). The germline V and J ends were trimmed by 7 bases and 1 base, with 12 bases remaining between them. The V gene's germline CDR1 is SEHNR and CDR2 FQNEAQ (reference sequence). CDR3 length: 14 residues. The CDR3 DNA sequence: TGTGCCAGCAATGGTGGGAGTGGCACAGATACGCAGTATTTT. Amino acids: CASNGGSGTDTQYF.

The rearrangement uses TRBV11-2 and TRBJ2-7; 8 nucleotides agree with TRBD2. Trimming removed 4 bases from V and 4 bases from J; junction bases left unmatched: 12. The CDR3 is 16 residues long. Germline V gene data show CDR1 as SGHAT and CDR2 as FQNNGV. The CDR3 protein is CASSSLLASGHYEQYF. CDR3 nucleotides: TGTGCCAGCAGCTCCCTTTTGGCTAGCGGGCATTACGAGCAGTACTTC.

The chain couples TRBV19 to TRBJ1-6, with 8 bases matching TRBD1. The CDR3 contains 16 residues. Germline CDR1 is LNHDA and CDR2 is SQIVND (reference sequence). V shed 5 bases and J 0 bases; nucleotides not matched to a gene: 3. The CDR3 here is CASSETGGSYNSPLHF. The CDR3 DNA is TGTGCCAGTAGTGAAACAGGGGGCTCCTATAATTCACCCCTCCACTTT. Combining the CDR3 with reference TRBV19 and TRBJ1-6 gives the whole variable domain DGGITQSPKYLFRKEGQNVTLSCEQNLNHDAMYWYRQDPGQGLRLIYYSQIVNDFQKGDIAEGYSVSREKKESFPLTVTSAQKNPTAFYLCASSETGGSYNSPLHFGNGTRLTVT.

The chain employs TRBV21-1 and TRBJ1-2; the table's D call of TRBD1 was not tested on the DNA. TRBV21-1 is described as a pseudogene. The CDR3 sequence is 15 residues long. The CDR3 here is CASSKARDRDYGYTF. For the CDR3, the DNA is TGTGCCAGCAGCAAAGCGCGGGACAGGGACTATGGCTACACCTTC.

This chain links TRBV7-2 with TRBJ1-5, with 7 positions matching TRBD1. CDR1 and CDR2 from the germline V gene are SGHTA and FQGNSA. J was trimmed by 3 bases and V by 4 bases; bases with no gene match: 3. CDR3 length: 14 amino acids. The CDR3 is CASSSGQLNQPQHF. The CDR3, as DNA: TGTGCCAGCAGCTCGGGACAGCTCAATCAGCCCCAGCATTTT.

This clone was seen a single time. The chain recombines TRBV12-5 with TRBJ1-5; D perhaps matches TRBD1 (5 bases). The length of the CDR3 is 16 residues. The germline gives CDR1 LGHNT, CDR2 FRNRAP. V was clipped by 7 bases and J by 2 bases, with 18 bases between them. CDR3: CASASQVGRGNQPQHF. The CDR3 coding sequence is TGTGCTAGTGCCTCACAGGTGGGGAGGGGCAATCAGCCCCAGCATTTT.

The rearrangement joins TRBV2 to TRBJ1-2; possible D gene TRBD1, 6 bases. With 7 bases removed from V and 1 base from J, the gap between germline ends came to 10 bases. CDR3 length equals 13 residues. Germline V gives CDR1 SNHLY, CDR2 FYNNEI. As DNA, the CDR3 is TGTGCCAGCACCCGGGACATTAACTATGGCTACACCTTC. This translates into CASTRDINYGYTF. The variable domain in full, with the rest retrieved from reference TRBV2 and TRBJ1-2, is EPEVTQTPSHQVTQMGQEVILRCVPISNHLYFYWYRQILGQKVEFLVSFYNNEISEKSEIFDDQFSVERPDGSNFTLKIRSTKLEDSAMYFCASTRDINYGYTFGSGTRLTVV.

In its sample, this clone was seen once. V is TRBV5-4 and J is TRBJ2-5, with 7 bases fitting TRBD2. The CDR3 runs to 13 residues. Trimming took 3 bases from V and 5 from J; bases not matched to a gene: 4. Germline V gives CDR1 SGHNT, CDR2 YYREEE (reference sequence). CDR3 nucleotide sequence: TGTGCCAGCAGCTCGACCGGGGGGGAGACCCAGTACTTC. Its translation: CASSSTGGETQYF.

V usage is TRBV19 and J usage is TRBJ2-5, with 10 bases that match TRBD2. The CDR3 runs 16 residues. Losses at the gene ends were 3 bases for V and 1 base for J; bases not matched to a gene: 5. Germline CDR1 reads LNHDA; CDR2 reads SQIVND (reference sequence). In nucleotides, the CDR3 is TGTGCCAGTAGTATTTCTAGCGGGAGAGTCCAAGAGACCCAGTACTTC. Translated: CASSISSGRVQETQYF.

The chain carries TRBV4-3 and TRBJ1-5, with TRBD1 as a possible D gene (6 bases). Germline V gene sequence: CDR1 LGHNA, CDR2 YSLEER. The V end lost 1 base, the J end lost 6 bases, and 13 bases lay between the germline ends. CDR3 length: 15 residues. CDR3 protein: CASSQGRGSAQPQHF. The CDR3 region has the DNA TGCGCCAGCAGCCAAGGCAGGGGTTCGGCTCAGCCCCAGCATTTT.

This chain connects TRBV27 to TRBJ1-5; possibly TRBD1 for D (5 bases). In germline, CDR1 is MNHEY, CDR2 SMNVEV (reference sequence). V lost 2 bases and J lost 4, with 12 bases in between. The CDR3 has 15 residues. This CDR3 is CASSLSPGINQPQHF. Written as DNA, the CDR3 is TGTGCCAGCAGTTTAAGCCCAGGGATAAATCAGCCCCAGCATTTT.

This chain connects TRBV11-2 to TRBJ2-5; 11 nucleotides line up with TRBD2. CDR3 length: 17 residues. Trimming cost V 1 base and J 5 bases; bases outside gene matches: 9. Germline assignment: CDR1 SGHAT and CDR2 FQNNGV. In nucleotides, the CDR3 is TGTGCCAGCAGCTTAGCACTAGCGGGAGTTTACTGGGAGACCCAGTACTTC. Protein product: CASSLALAGVYWETQYF.

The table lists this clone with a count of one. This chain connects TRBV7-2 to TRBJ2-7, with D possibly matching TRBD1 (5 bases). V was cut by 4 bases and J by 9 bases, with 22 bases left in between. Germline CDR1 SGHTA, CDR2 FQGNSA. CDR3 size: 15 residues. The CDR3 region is CASSSIRAQRLRQYF. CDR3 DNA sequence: TGTGCCAGCAGCTCCATCAGGGCCCAGCGTCTGAGGCAGTACTTC.